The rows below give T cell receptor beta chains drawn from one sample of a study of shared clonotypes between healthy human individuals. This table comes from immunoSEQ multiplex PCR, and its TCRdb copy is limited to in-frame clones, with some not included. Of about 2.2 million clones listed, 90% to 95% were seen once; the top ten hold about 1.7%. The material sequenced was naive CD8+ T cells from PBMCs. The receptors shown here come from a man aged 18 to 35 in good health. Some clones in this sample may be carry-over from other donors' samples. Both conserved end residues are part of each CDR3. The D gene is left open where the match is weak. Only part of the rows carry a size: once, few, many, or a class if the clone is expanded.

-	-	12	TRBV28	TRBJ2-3	TGTGCCAGCAAAGAAGGCACAGATACGCAGTATTTT	CASKEGTDTQYF
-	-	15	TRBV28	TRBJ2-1	TGTGCCAGCAGTCCCCGGGTAGGGCGGACTAATGAGCAGTTCTTC	CASSPRVGRTNEQFF
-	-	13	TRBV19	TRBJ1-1	TGTGCCAGTAGTATAGATCGGGAACTCGAAGCTTTCTTT	CASSIDRELEAFF
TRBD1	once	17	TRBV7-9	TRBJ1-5	TGTGCCAGCAGCTCAGACCTCCGGGACAGCATTAATCAGCCCCAGCATTTT	CASSSDLRDSINQPQHF
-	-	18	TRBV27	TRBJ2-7	TGTGCCAGCAGTTTATATGGGGTCGGATATCAGAGCTCCTACGAGCAGTACTTC	CASSLYGVGYQSSYEQYF
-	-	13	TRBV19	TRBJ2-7	TGTGCCAGTAGCTCTACAGGGCCCTACGAGCAGTACTTC	CASSSTGPYEQYF
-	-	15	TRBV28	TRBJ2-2	TGTGCCAGCAGTTTCGGCACAGTGAACACCGGGGAGCTGTTTTTT	CASSFGTVNTGELFF
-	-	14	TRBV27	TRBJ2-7	TGTGCCAGCAGGCCATGGGACGGAGCCTACGAGCAGTACTTC	CASRPWDGAYEQYF
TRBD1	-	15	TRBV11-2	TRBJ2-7	TGTGCCAGTACCGGGACAGGGGGGTTCTCCTACGAGCAGTACTTC	CASTGTGGFSYEQYF
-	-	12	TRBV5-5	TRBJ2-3	TGTGCCAGCAGCTTGGAGGGGGTTACGCAGTATTTT	CASSLEGVTQYF
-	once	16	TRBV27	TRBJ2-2	TGTGCCAGCAGTTTGGGGGCAGGGATCAACACCGGGGAGCTGTTTTTT	CASSLGAGINTGELFF
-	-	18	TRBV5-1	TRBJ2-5	TGCGCCAGCAGCTTGGACCCGCCCCTTAGCGGACCACAAGAGACCCAGTACTTC	CASSLDPPLSGPQETQYF
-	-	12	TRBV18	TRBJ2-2	TGTGCCAGCTCACCCCGGACCGGGGAGCTGTTTTTT	CASSPRTGELFF
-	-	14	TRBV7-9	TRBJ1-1	TGTGCCAGCAGCTTAGATCAAGGGAACACTGAAGCTTTCTTT	CASSLDQGNTEAFF
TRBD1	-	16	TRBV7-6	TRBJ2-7	TGTGCCAGCAGCTTAGAGGGGGCTGTCAGAGTCTACGAGCAGTACTTC	CASSLEGAVRVYEQYF
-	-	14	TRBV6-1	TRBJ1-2	TGTGCCAGCAGTGAATATCTTTGGAACTATGGCTACACCTTC	CASSEYLWNYGYTF